This TCR beta chain was observed in a study of T-cell memory formation after mild COVID-19. General study points: Certain responding clones were present in pre-infection memory, suggesting participation of cross-reactive memory. Contracting CD4+ clones were located mainly in CM and EM, and CD8+ clones in EMRA.

Concerning this clonotype: Its antigen is still unknown.

CDR3 length: 13 residues. Germline V gene sequence: CDR1 MNHEY, CDR2 SMNVEV (reference sequence). Trimming at V came to 0 bases and at J to 7 bases, leaving 2 bases not matched to a gene. TCRdb reprocessed the 5' RACE reads with MiXCR, giving one entry per CDR3 protein. The sample shows about 90,000 distinct CDR3 sequences, more than 12% of them seen only once. What was sequenced was PBMCs or a T cell subset sorted from them (not recorded which). The clonotype was recovered from a man younger than 35 who had mild COVID-19 (a few samples of this study predate the infection). Cell type and time point are not known. V and J are TRBV27 and TRBJ1-1, with 7 positions matching TRBD1. The chain's CDR3 is CASSLSGGREAFF. The CDR3 DNA reads as TGTGCCAGCAGTTTATCAGGGGGCCGTGAAGCTTTCTTT.